The TCR beta chain under discussion was sequenced for a study of radiotherapy plus CTLA-4 blockade in lung cancer. General study points: Together with interferon-beta, which increased in serum after radiation, early dynamic changes in blood T cell clones were reportedly the best predictors of response. Peripheral blood showed expansion of tumor-derived TCR clones after radiotherapy and ipilimumab.

In germline, CDR1 is MNHEY, CDR2 SVGAGI. This CDR3 comprises 15 residues. J gave up 2 bases and V 6 bases, and 9 bases lay outside the gene matches. A word on this clone: Its antigen is undetermined.

The assay was immunoSEQ multiplex PCR, and TCRdb's table has in-frame clones only and misses some. The sample includes roughly 76,000 clones, under 75% of them seen just once. This sequence joins TRBV6-5 and TRBJ2-7, with 8 bases fitting TRBD2. Sequencing used peripheral blood, obtained from a patient treated with radiotherapy plus ipilimumab. This sequence originates from a human donor with non-small cell lung cancer whose response to radiotherapy plus ipilimumab could not be evaluated. The CDR3 spells CASRPSGGLTYEQYF. CDR3 coding DNA: TGTGCCAGCAGACCAAGCGGGGGTCTAACCTACGAGCAGTACTTC.